The 12 T cell receptor beta chains in this list originate from one sample, sequenced in a study of beta chain features in type 1 diabetes. Isolated RNA was reverse transcribed in full, so expressed TCRB transcripts were sequenced. Some clones are missing from TCRdb's copy, which holds only in-frame ones; the method was immunoSEQ multiplex PCR. The table records hundreds of thousands of clones, 12% to 15% of them present only once. The sample taken for sequencing was central memory CD4+ T cells from blood. The source of these receptors is a man aged 30-40 years in good health.

This clone has only a few counts. The chain links TRBV4-3 to TRBJ2-1; the D gene is possibly TRBD1 (5 bases). The length of the CDR3 is 14 residues. Trimming removed 7 bases at V and 7 bases at J, with 17 bases between. The germline V gene encodes CDR1 LGHNA and CDR2 YSLEER. The CDR3 here is CASKRQGGVNEQFF. DNA for the CDR3: TGCGCCAGCAAGAGGCAGGGTGGAGTGAATGAGCAGTTCTTC.

For the CDR3, the DNA is TGCGCCAGCAGCTTGGGGACAGGGGGAACGACTGAAGCTTTCTTT. The encoded protein is CASSLGTGGTTEAFF. This rearrangement joins TRBV5-1 to TRBJ1-1; 10 positions agree with TRBD1. From germline, CDR1 is SGHRS and CDR2 YFSETQ. This CDR3 has 15 amino acids. The V and J ends lost 0 bases and 5 bases, in that order; junction bases with no gene match: 4.

On this clone itself: The same CDR3 is also encoded by other DNA sequences in this sample. The chain joins TRBV30 to TRBJ2-1; the match to TRBD2 covers 9 bases. V shed 5 bases, J shed 10 bases, and the junction held 15 bases outside the gene matches. The CDR3 runs 15 residues. Per germline, CDR1 GTSNPN and CDR2 SVGIG (reference sequence). CDR3 protein: CAWRRGDRREGEQFF. The CDR3 nucleotides are TGTGCCTGGCGGCGGGGCGATAGGCGGGAGGGGGAGCAGTTCTTC.

The gene calls are TRBV6-6 and TRBJ2-3; D ambiguous. Germline CDR1 and CDR2: MNHNY and SVGAGI (reference sequence). V lost 5 bases and J 0 bases, leaving 9 bases between the germline ends. The CDR3 spans 14 residues. CDR3 amino acids: CASSDWRSTDTQYF. The CDR3 bases are TGTGCCAGCAGTGATTGGCGGAGCACAGATACGCAGTATTTT.

In its sample, this clone was seen a few times. The J gene is TRBJ2-7, the V gene TRBV7-9; 7 bases agree with TRBD2. With V trimmed by 8 bases and J by 5 bases, 9 bases remained unmatched. Per the germline V gene, CDR1 is SEHNR and CDR2 is FQNEAQ (reference sequence). This CDR3 region has 13 residues. For the CDR3, the DNA is TGTGCCAGCCGTATACCGGGACTAAACGAGCAGTACTTC. As protein: CASRIPGLNEQYF.

This clone was seen a handful of times. The J gene is TRBJ1-1, the V gene TRBV28; D is unresolved. The CDR3 length is 15 residues. The V gene's germline CDR1 is MDHEN and CDR2 SYDVKM. Trimming removed 1 base from V and 4 bases from J, with 13 bases in between. CDR3 bases: TGTGCCAGCAGTTTATACCCGCCGGGAGGCACTGAAGCTTTCTTT. Its protein product is CASSLYPPGGTEAFF.

This clone was seen more than once but under ten times. The gene calls are TRBV20-1 and TRBJ2-2, with no clear D. The CDR3 loop spans 11 amino acids. Germline values: CDR1 DFQATT, CDR2 SNEGSKA (reference sequence). V gave up 4 bases and J gave up 8 bases, with 8 bases separating them. This chain's CDR3 is CSATSLGELFF. In DNA form, the CDR3 reads TGCAGTGCTACTTCTCTTGGGGAGCTGTTTTTT.

This clone showed up just a few times. J is TRBJ1-2 and V is TRBV10-3, with 10 positions matching TRBD1. Germline V gives CDR1 ENHRY, CDR2 SYGVKD. With V trimmed by 0 bases and J by 4 bases, 2 bases remained unmatched. This CDR3 spans 15 amino acids. CDR3 DNA sequence: TGTGCCATCAGTGAGTCGGACAGGGGGTTCTATGGCTACACCTTC. It translates to CAISESDRGFYGYTF.

This clone appeared a few times. This sequence joins TRBV5-4 and TRBJ2-1; maybe TRBD2 (5 bases). CDR1 is SGHNT and CDR2 is YYREEE in the germline V gene (reference sequence). The CDR3 loop spans 15 amino acids. Deletions cut 0 bases from V and 7 bases from J, with 14 bases between. The CDR3 sequence: CASSLGLPSNNEQFF. The CDR3 coding sequence is TGTGCCAGCAGCTTGGGACTACCTTCGAATAATGAGCAGTTCTTC.

The genes are TRBV18 and TRBJ1-6; 9 bases match TRBD1. This CDR3 has 15 residues. The V gene's germline CDR1 is KGHSH and CDR2 LQKENI. Unmatched junction bases numbered 7, after V lost 6 bases and J lost 7 bases. As DNA, the CDR3 is TGTGCCAGCTCGTTCGACAGGGGGTGGAATTCACCCCTCCACTTT. Its translation is CASSFDRGWNSPLHF.

This clone was recorded a few times. The rearrangement joins TRBV7-2 to TRBJ2-1, with D possibly being TRBD1 (6 bases). Trimming pared 1 base from V and 5 bases from J, leaving 12 bases between. The germline gives CDR1 SGHTA, CDR2 FQGNSA. This CDR3 contains 15 residues. This chain's CDR3 is CASSLGQGWNNEQFF. The CDR3, as DNA: TGTGCCAGCAGCTTAGGCCAGGGGTGGAACAATGAGCAGTTCTTC.

The chain uses TRBV11-3 and TRBJ1-2; D gene ambiguous. Germline loops: CDR1 SGHNT, CDR2 YENEEA. Trimming took off 0 bases at V and 8 bases at J, with 10 bases between the two ends. The CDR3 consists of 13 residues. For the CDR3, the DNA is TGTGCCAGCAGCTTAGAATTAGGATCCGGCTACACCTTC. Its translation: CASSLELGSGYTF.